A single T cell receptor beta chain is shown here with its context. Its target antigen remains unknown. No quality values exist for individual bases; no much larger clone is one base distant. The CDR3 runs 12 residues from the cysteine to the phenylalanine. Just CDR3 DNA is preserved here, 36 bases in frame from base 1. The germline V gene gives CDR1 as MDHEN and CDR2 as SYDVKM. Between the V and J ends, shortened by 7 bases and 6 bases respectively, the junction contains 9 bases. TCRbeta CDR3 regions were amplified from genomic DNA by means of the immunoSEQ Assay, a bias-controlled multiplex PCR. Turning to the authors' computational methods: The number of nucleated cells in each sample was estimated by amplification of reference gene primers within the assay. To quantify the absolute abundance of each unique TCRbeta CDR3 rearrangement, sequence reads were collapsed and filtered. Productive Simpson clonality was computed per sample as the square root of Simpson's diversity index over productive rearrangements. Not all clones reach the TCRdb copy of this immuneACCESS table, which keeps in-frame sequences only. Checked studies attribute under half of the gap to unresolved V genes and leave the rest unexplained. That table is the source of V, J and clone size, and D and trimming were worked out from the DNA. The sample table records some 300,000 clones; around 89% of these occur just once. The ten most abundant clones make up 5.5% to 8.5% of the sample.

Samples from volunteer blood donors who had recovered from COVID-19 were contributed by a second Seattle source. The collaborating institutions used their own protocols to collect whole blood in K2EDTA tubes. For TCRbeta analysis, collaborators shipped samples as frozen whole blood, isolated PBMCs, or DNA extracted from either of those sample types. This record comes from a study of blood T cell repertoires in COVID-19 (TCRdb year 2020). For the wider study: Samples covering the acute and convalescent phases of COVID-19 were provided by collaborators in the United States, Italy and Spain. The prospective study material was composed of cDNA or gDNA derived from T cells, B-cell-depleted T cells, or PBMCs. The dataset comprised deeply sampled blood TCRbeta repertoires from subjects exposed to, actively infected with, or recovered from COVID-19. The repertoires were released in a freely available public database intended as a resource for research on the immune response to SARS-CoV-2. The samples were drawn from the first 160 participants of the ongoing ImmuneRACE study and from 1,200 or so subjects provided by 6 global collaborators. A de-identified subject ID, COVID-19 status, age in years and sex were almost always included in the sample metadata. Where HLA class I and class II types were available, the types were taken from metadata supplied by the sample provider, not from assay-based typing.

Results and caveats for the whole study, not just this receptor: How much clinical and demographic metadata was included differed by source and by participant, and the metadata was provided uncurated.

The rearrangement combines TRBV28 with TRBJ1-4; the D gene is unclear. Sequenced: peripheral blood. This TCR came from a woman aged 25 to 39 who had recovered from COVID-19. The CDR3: CASNTYYEKLFF. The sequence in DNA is TGTGCCAGCAATACCTATTATGAAAAACTGTTTTTT.